The 6 T cell receptor beta chains below come from one sample, sequenced in a study of CD8 T cells in Susac syndrome. Random-hexamer reverse transcription was applied to roughly 0.45 to 1 ug RNA. MiXCR, applied by TCRdb to the immunoSEQ multiplex PCR reads, yields one record per CDR3 protein. The table lists more than 65,000 distinct CDR3 sequences, roughly 94% of them singletons, with about 0.25% in the top ten. Sequenced: CD8+ T cells from PBMCs. All receptors derive from a human donor in good health.

As DNA, the CDR3 is TGTGCCAGCAGCTTAGAAAGGGTAACTGAAGCTTTCTTT. Translating gives CASSLERVTEAFF. J is TRBJ1-1 and V is TRBV7-9; D not certain. The V gene lost 1 base and the J gene lost 5 bases, with 8 bases spanning the gap. The CDR3 runs 13 residues. The germline CDR1 and CDR2 sequences are SEHNR and FQNEAQ (reference sequence).

The genes are TRBV27 and TRBJ1-2; TRBD1 is a possible D gene (6 bases). Between the trimmed V and J ends, which lost 2 bases and 2 bases, there was a span of 6 bases. There are 13 residues in the CDR3. The germline gives CDR1 MNHEY, CDR2 SMNVEV (reference sequence). The DNA of the CDR3 is TGTGCCAGCAGTTTACAGGGGAACTATGGCTACACCTTC. This translates into CASSLQGNYGYTF.

The rearrangement uses TRBV2 and TRBJ2-3; D perhaps matches TRBD1 (6 bases). Deletions cut 6 bases from V and 5 bases from J, with 21 bases between. Germline CDR1 and CDR2: SNHLY and FYNNEI. This CDR3 comprises 16 residues. In DNA, the CDR3 is TGTGCCAGCAGGGTATTAGGGGATCTAGGGGGAGATACGCAGTATTTT. The encoded protein is CASRVLGDLGGDTQYF.

CDR3 region: CASSQDLASGIHTDTQYF. The DNA for the CDR3 is TGCGCCAGCAGCCAAGATCTGGCTAGCGGCATACACACAGATACGCAGTATTTT. The chain uses TRBV4-3 and TRBJ2-3, with 7 bases matching TRBD2. Trimming removed 0 bases from V and 2 bases from J; junction bases left unmatched: 11. The V gene's germline CDR1 is LGHNA and CDR2 YSLEER. The CDR3 is 18 residues long.

The chain combines TRBV4-1 with TRBJ1-5; D remains ambiguous. Between the trimmed V and J ends, which lost 2 bases and 5 bases, there was a span of 7 bases. Per germline, CDR1 MGHRA and CDR2 YSYEKL. The CDR3 has 13 residues. CDR3 residues: CASSQWRDQPQHF. DNA for the CDR3: TGCGCCAGCAGCCAATGGAGAGATCAGCCCCAGCATTTT.

This clonotype was seen a single time. The V gene is TRBV20-1, the J gene TRBJ2-1; TRBD2 aligns across 8 bases. The germline V gene has CDR1 DFQATT and CDR2 SNEGSKA (reference sequence). This CDR3 comprises 14 residues. V shed 3 bases, J shed 2 bases, and the junction held 3 bases outside the gene matches. The CDR3 here is CSASGGETYNEQFF. The CDR3 DNA sequence: TGCAGTGCTAGCGGGGGGGAGACCTACAATGAGCAGTTCTTC.